This TCR beta chain was sequenced in a study of identical twins. Study-level points and caveats: Abundant beta clonotypes from cord blood bore fewer insertions; memory repertoires lacked this pattern.

A universal primer site came from template switching; cDNA carried unique molecular identifiers. TCRdb used MiXCR to reprocess the 5' RACE reads, holding one entry per CDR3 protein. The sample lists fewer than 900,000 distinct CDR3 sequences, approximately 18% occurring once. CDR1 and CDR2 from the germline V gene are SGHDN and FVKESK. This CDR3 is built from 16 residues. V was shortened by 4 bases and J by 6 bases, with 19 bases between the two germline ends. Remarks on this clonotype: The antigen is undetermined.

The same data also contributed to another study, on T cells expressing NK-cell markers. That study adds: The TCR beta repertoires originated in sorted CD3+CD56+NKG2C+, CD3+CD56+NKG2C- and CD3+CD56-NKG2C+ T cells. In several donors, dominant clonotypes made up roughly 28.3-65% of CD3+CD56-NKG2C+ cells.

This clonotype was obtained from a woman younger than 30 in good health. This rearrangement joins TRBV14 to TRBJ2-1; a weak D match, TRBD2 (7 bases). Sample: PBMCs. In DNA form, the CDR3 reads TGTGCCAGCAGCCCAGGTTGGGGGGGGCGAGGCAATGAGCAGTTCTTC. Translating it yields CASSPGWGGRGNEQFF.